One and the same sample provided the 20 T cell receptor beta chains below, sequenced in a study of T-cell memory formation after mild COVID-19 (dated by TCRdb to the early 2020s). The library came from 5' RACE. Sequencing instrument: Illumina NovaSeq 6000. Using fastp at Q25 and MiXCR, TCRdb reprocessed the public reads and kept productive beta chains. Records with the same CDR3 protein are collapsed into one entry carrying the most frequent genes and DNA. This sample gives 250,000 to 300,000 distinct CDR3 sequences in total; less than 9.5% of them show up just once. The ten largest clonotypes hold about 20% of the sample. The sequenced sample was PBMCs or a T cell subset sorted from them (not recorded which). The receptors shown here come from a man aged 18 to 29 who had mild COVID-19 (a few samples of this study predate the infection). The sample titles of this study are shuffled in the database, so cell type and time point are left out; the donor was told from shared clones.

This clonotype was detected many times. This chain uses TRBV5-1 with TRBJ1-2, with a possible D match to TRBD1 (6 bases). The germline CDR1 and CDR2 sequences are SGHRS and YFSETQ. The CDR3 is made up of 15 amino acids. Trimming stripped 0 bases from V and 3 bases from J, with 12 bases between. In nucleotides, the CDR3 is TGCGCCAGCAGCTTGGCACAGGGCCTCGACTATGGCTACACCTTC. Translating it yields CASSLAQGLDYGYTF. Full variable domain (outside the CDR3, taken from reference TRBV5-1 and TRBJ1-2): KAGVTQTPRYLIKTRGQQVTLSCSPISGHRSVSWYQQTPGQGLQFLFEYFSETQRNKGNFPGRFSGRQFSNSRSEMNVSTLELGDSALYLCASSLAQGLDYGYTFGSGTRLTVV.

This clonotype has just a few counts. This chain connects TRBV5-5 to TRBJ2-7; 7 bases are shared with TRBD1. The CDR3 runs 15 residues. Germline CDR1 and CDR2: SGHKS and YYEKEE (reference sequence). V gave up 0 bases and J gave up 2 bases; unmatched junction bases: 5. In DNA form, the CDR3 reads TGTGCCAGCAGCTTGGGGGCAGGGGGAACCTACGAGCAGTACTTC. This gives the protein CASSLGAGGTYEQYF.

This clonotype was found a few times. J is TRBJ2-7 and V is TRBV7-3; tentatively, D is TRBD2 (6 bases). The CDR3 is 14 residues long. The V gene's germline CDR1 is SGHTA and CDR2 FQGTGA. Trimming removed 3 bases at V and 2 bases at J, with 11 bases between. The CDR3 bases are TGTGCCAGCAGCTTGGCCCCGGGGGCCTACGAGCAGTACTTC. Protein product: CASSLAPGAYEQYF.

The chain uses TRBV19 and TRBJ1-2; unclear D gene. Germline-derived CDR1 and CDR2 are LNHDA and SQIVND (reference sequence). Trimming pared 7 bases from V and 3 bases from J, leaving 18 bases between. The CDR3 totals 15 residues. CDR3 residues: CASTLGGNLDYGYTF. In DNA form, the CDR3 reads TGTGCCAGTACCCTGGGCGGGAACTTGGACTATGGCTACACCTTC.

This clonotype appeared many times. The rearrangement links TRBV5-6 to TRBJ2-5; perhaps TRBD1 as D (5 bases). The CDR3 is made up of 14 amino acids. Germline CDR1 reads SGHDT; CDR2 reads YYEEEE. With 0 bases removed from V and 3 bases from J, the gap between germline ends came to 9 bases. CDR3 sequence reads: CASSLVLGEETQYF. CDR3 nucleotides: TGTGCCAGCAGCTTGGTCCTAGGGGAAGAGACCCAGTACTTC.

This rearrangement joins TRBV11-2 to TRBJ2-2, with 8 bases aligning to TRBD2. The CDR3 spans 16 residues. Germline CDR1 reads SGHAT; CDR2 reads FQNNGV. Trimming took 5 bases from V and 7 from J; bases not matched to a gene: 12. In DNA form, the CDR3 reads TGTGCCAGCAGCCCGTCTTTGCGGGGGGTCGTCGGGGAGCTGTTTTTT. This translates into CASSPSLRGVVGELFF.

This clonotype has a handful of counts. The genes are TRBV9 and TRBJ2-3, with D maybe TRBD2 (6 bases). Germline V gene sequence: CDR1 SGDLS, CDR2 YYNGEE. Trimming left V 4 bases short and J 5 bases short, with 20 bases between. CDR3 size: 16 residues. As DNA, the CDR3 is TGTGCCAGCAGCCCGTACACTAGCACCTTGGGAGATACGCAGTATTTT. Its protein is CASSPYTSTLGDTQYF.

The sample holds a few counts of this clonotype. In DNA form, the CDR3 reads TGCGCCAGCAGCCGGGGACAGGCCACTAACTATGGCTACACCTTC. It is translated as CASSRGQATNYGYTF. The chain employs TRBV4-3 and TRBJ1-2, with 8 bases aligning to TRBD1. CDR1 LGHNA and CDR2 YSLEER come from the germline V gene. The V gene end was trimmed by 4 bases and the J gene end by 0 bases; junction bases not matched to a gene: 4. The CDR3 is made up of 15 amino acids.

J is TRBJ1-6 and V is TRBV4-2, with D perhaps matching TRBD1 (6 bases). The V and J ends lost 1 base and 5 bases respectively, with 18 bases between them. Germline V gives CDR1 LGHNA, CDR2 YNFKEQ. The CDR3 runs to 18 residues. CDR3 loop: CASSQGGGRGTDNSPLHF. CDR3 in DNA: TGTGCCAGCAGCCAAGGGGGAGGCAGGGGAACGGATAATTCACCCCTCCACTTT.

The rearrangement joins TRBV20-1 to TRBJ2-4, with 11 bases fitting TRBD1. The CDR3 length is 15 residues. V lost 4 bases to trimming and J lost 0 bases; unmatched junction nucleotides: 2. The germline V gene encodes CDR1 DFQATT and CDR2 SNEGSKA (reference sequence). Written as DNA, the CDR3 is TGCAGTGCTACCGGGACAGGGGGAGCCAAAAACATTCAGTACTTC. It is translated as CSATGTGGAKNIQYF.

This clonotype was counted between two and nine times. This chain links TRBV20-1 with TRBJ2-5; D is unresolved. The CDR3 has 13 amino acids. Germline V CDR1 and CDR2: DFQATT, SNEGSKA (reference sequence). The ends were cut back, 4 bases at V and 2 bases at J, with 11 bases in the middle. This chain's CDR3 is CSAIPTRQETQYF. In DNA, the CDR3 is TGCAGTGCTATCCCCACAAGACAAGAGACCCAGTACTTC.

This clonotype was seen only a few times. The V and J genes are TRBV11-2 and TRBJ2-3, with TRBD1 identical over 10 bases. Germline CDR1 is SGHAT and CDR2 is FQNNGV. The V gene end was trimmed by 2 bases and the J gene end by 4 bases; junction bases not matched to a gene: 6. This CDR3 contains 16 residues. The CDR3 coding sequence is TGTGCCAGCAGCTTATGGGGACAGGGGAACCCAGATACGCAGTATTTT. This translates into CASSLWGQGNPDTQYF.

The chain combines TRBV5-1 with TRBJ2-7; D gene unclear. In germline, CDR1 is SGHRS, CDR2 YFSETQ. Trimming left V 4 bases short and J 0 bases short, with 14 bases between. There are 15 residues in the CDR3. The CDR3: CASSPDGGSSYEQYF. The CDR3 nucleotides read TGCGCCAGCAGCCCGGACGGTGGAAGCTCCTACGAGCAGTACTTC.

The chain is built from TRBV11-2 and TRBJ2-3; 8 bases line up with TRBD2. The V gene's germline CDR1 is SGHAT and CDR2 FQNNGV. Trimming cost V 5 bases and J 1 base; bases outside gene matches: 11. This CDR3 contains 17 residues. In DNA, the CDR3 is TGTGCCAGCAGCCGCAGCCGTAGTAGCGGGGGCACAGATACGCAGTATTTT. Protein product: CASSRSRSSGGTDTQYF.

The chain couples TRBV27 to TRBJ2-4; D tentatively reads TRBD1 or TRBD2 (6 bases each). Trimming removed 1 base at V and 7 bases at J, with 14 bases between. The V gene's germline CDR1 is MNHEY and CDR2 SMNVEV (reference sequence). CDR3 length: 15 amino acids. The CDR3 DNA is TGTGCCAGCAGTTTATGGGGGGCCGGAGGGAACATTCAGTACTTC. This sequence encodes CASSLWGAGGNIQYF.

On this clonotype itself: This may arise from a read error, as a much more abundant clone is one base away. The chain carries TRBV7-2 and TRBJ2-1; D is unresolved. The J call may be incorrect, as the DNA end agrees better with TRBJ2-7. CDR1 is SGHTA, CDR2 FQGNSA, per germline. CDR3 length: 14 amino acids. CDR3 DNA sequence: TGTGCCAGCAGCTTAGAGGGAACCTACAATGAGCAGTACTTC. The encoded protein is CASSLEGTYNEQYF.

This clonotype showed up just a few times. This rearrangement joins TRBV12-3 or TRBV12-4 to TRBJ2-1; TRBD1 matches at 8 bases. This CDR3 contains 13 residues. The V segment lost 6 bases and the J segment 9 bases; nucleotides outside the gene matches: 7. CDR3 nucleotide sequence: TGTGCCAGCAGCCAAGACAGGGGTGCTGAGCAGTTCTTC. This sequence encodes CASSQDRGAEQFF.

This clonotype came up a few times. The chain recombines TRBV6-2 or TRBV6-3 with TRBJ2-7, with TRBD2 matching 9 bases. Per the germline V gene, CDR1 is MNHEY and CDR2 is SVGEGT. The V and J ends lost 4 bases and 2 bases, in that order; junction bases with no gene match: 3. CDR3 length: 14 residues. Here the CDR3 DNA reads TGTGCCAGCAGTTCCGCGGGGGGGACCTACGAGCAGTACTTC. As protein: CASSSAGGTYEQYF.

This clonotype showed up just a few times. The chain employs TRBV14 and TRBJ2-2, with D tentatively TRBD2 (6 bases). Germline lookup yields CDR1 SGHDN and CDR2 FVKESK. CDR3 length equals 17 residues. V was clipped by 1 base and J by 3 bases, with 15 bases between them. CDR3 sequence reads: CASSQGALGGDTGELFF. The CDR3 DNA reads TGTGCCAGCAGCCAAGGAGCCTTGGGAGGAGACACCGGGGAGCTGTTTTTT.

The chain employs TRBV5-1 and TRBJ2-5; 8 bases line up with TRBD1. The CDR3 is 14 amino acids. V was pared by 4 bases and J by 3 bases, with 5 bases of the junction left unmatched. CDR1 and CDR2 from the germline V gene are SGHRS and YFSETQ. CDR3 sequence (DNA): TGCGCCAGCAGCCTGATACAGGGGGAAGAGACCCAGTACTTC. Protein product: CASSLIQGEETQYF.